This T cell receptor beta chain was captured in a study of beta chain features in type 1 diabetes. Notes on this clone: Its antigen is currently unknown.

Study-level points and caveats: For Type 1 diabetes patients, all four CD4+ subsets carried TCRB CDR3s that were moderately but significantly shorter.

All sorted populations exceeded 95% purity. Every isolated RNA sample was fully reverse transcribed, so sequencing captured expressed TCRB transcripts. It was found that naive, central memory and regulatory T cell samples averaged around 3.8 million reads. Generated by immunoSEQ multiplex PCR, the TCRdb table keeps only in-frame clones and is missing some. Among a few hundred thousand clones listed, over 12% were seen once. Sequencing was carried out using naive CD4+ T cells from blood. This receptor was identified in a woman between 18 and 30 years old in good health.

CDR3 coding DNA: TGTGCCAGCACCACAGACAGGATTAATCAGCCCCAGCATTTT. Translated: CASTTDRINQPQHF. J is TRBJ1-5 and V is TRBV2, with D possibly TRBD1 on 6 matching bases. Germline assignment: CDR1 SNHLY and CDR2 FYNNEI. V gave up 7 bases and J gave up 4 bases, with 14 bases separating them. The CDR3 loop spans 14 amino acids.